This T cell receptor beta chain was sequenced for a study of breast tumors, draining lymph nodes, adjacent tissues. General study findings and limits: Tumor TCR diversity was below lymph nodes but above nontumor tissue. Data only fit, rather than demonstrated, lymph node origin of most tumor T cells.

Germline lookup yields CDR1 SNHLY and CDR2 FYNNEI. With 7 bases removed from V and 4 bases from J, the gap between germline ends came to 19 bases. CDR3 length equals 16 residues. In TCRdb, the multiplex PCR reads were re-called with MiXCR into one record per CDR3 protein. The table has under 300,000 distinct CDR3 sequences, approximately 36% seen once. Samples came from axillary lymph nodes draining the breast cancer. This clonotype has a count of ten or more. Antigen unknown. The chain links TRBV2 to TRBJ2-2; D is possibly TRBD2 (7 bases). The sample was axillary lymph node tissue. The source of this sequence is a female donor with breast cancer. Some clones in this sample may be carry-over from other donors' samples. CDR3 DNA sequence: TGTGCCAGCAACCGAGGGGGAGGGGCGCGCACCGGGGAGCTGTTTTTT. It codes for CASNRGGGARTGELFF.